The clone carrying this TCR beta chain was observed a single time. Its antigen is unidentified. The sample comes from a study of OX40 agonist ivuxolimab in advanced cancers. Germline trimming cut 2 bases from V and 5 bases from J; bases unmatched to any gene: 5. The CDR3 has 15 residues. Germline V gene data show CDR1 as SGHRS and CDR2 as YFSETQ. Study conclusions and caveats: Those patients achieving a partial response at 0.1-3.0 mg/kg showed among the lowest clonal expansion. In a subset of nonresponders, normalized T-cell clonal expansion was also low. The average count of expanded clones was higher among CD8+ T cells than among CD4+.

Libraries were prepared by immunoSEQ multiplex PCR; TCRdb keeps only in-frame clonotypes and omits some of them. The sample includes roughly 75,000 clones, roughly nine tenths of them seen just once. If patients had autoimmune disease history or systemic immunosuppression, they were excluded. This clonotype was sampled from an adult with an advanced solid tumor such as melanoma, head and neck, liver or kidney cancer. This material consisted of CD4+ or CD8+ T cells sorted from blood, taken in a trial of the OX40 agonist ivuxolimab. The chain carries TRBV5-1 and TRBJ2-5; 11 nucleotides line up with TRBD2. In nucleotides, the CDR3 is TGCGCCAGCAGCTTTGGACTAGCGGGTGTTGAGACCCAGTACTTC. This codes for CASSFGLAGVETQYF.